The 8 T cell receptor beta chains reported below all come from one sample, sequenced in a study of blood T cells in healthy people across ages. With a J-beta primer mix and a sample-barcoded 5' primer, a second PCR ran about 6 to 11 cycles. TCRdb passed the 5' RACE reads through MiXCR, listing each CDR3 protein once. This sample has some 1.7 million distinct CDR3 sequences, with roughly 27% found just once. Sequencing used blood. All receptors come from a woman in her thirties in good health.

V is TRBV5-5 and J is TRBJ1-1; TRBD1 agrees at 8 bases. Unmatched junction bases numbered 5, after V lost 3 bases and J lost 4 bases. CDR3 length equals 14 residues. Germline V gene sequence: CDR1 SGHKS, CDR2 YYEKEE (reference sequence). The CDR3 region is CASSSTGEATEAFF. For the CDR3, the DNA is TGTGCCAGCAGCTCGACAGGGGAGGCCACTGAAGCTTTCTTT.

This clonotype was seen only a few times. The CDR3 sequence: CASSQDFGGGYTF. The CDR3, as DNA: TGTGCCAGCAGCCAAGATTTCGGCGGAGGCTACACCTTC. The gene calls are TRBV3-1 and TRBJ1-2; D gene uncertain. The CDR3 is 13 amino acids. Trimming removed 0 bases from V and 8 bases from J, with 10 bases in between. The germline V gene has CDR1 LGHDT and CDR2 YNNKEL (reference sequence).

This clonotype was recorded a few times. This sequence joins TRBV10-3 and TRBJ1-2; tentative D call: TRBD1 (6 bases). Trimming left V 0 bases short and J 5 bases short, with 10 bases between. The CDR3 is 14 amino acids. CDR1 is ENHRY, CDR2 SYGVKD, per germline. This chain's CDR3 is CAISESGTPYGYTF. As DNA, the CDR3 is TGTGCCATCAGTGAGTCTGGGACACCATATGGCTACACCTTC.

The rearrangement joins TRBV25-1 to TRBJ2-6; 8 positions match TRBD1. With V trimmed by 3 bases and J by 4 bases, 8 bases remained unmatched. The CDR3 contains 17 residues. The germline CDR1 and CDR2 sequences are MGHDK and SYGVNS. Here the CDR3 DNA reads TGTGCCAGCAGTGACACAGGGGGAATGGTAGGGGCCAACGTCCTGACTTTC. Protein product: CASSDTGGMVGANVLTF. Drawing the rest from reference TRBV25-1 and TRBJ2-6, the complete variable domain is EADIYQTPRYLVIGTGKKITLECSQTMGHDKMYWYQQDPGMELHLIHYSYGVNSTEKGDLSSESTVSRIRTEHFPLTLESARPSHTSQYLCASSDTGGMVGANVLTFGAGSRLTVL.

The V call is TRBV12-3 or TRBV12-4, the J call TRBJ1-2; 8 nucleotides line up with TRBD1. J lost 6 bases, V lost 7 bases, and 10 bases had no gene match. CDR3 length equals 14 residues. DNA for the CDR3: TGTGCCAGCATTCTACGGACAGGGTCGGATGGCTACACCTTC. Translating gives CASILRTGSDGYTF.

The rearrangement uses TRBV4-1 and TRBJ2-1; 8 nucleotides line up with TRBD2. The CDR3 totals 16 residues. Trimming cost V 4 bases and J 5 bases; bases outside gene matches: 10. The germline V gene has CDR1 MGHRA and CDR2 YSYEKL. CDR3 region: CASSPSSSGGHNEQFF. The CDR3 DNA is TGCGCCAGCAGCCCTTCTTCCAGCGGGGGACACAATGAGCAGTTCTTC.

The chain joins TRBV7-9 to TRBJ2-7, with D maybe TRBD2 (5 bases). From germline, CDR1 is SEHNR and CDR2 FQNEAQ (reference sequence). The CDR3 runs 16 residues. Trimming pared 4 bases from V and 0 bases from J, leaving 16 bases between. CDR3 sequence reads: CASSSSGAGRSYEQYF. CDR3 DNA: TGTGCCAGCAGCTCCAGCGGAGCAGGCCGCTCCTACGAGCAGTACTTC.

Points on this clonotype: This sequence may be a read error, since a much larger clone differs from it by one base. This rearrangement joins TRBV20-1 to TRBJ2-7; D could derive from TRBD1 or TRBD2 (5 bases each). The CDR3 is 14 residues long. Germline-derived CDR1 and CDR2 are DFQATT and SNEGSKA (reference sequence). The germline V and J ends were trimmed by 1 base and 7 bases, with 17 bases remaining between them. CDR3 in DNA: TGCAGTGCTAGAGTCGGGACCACTTACAATGAGCAGTACTTC. It codes for CSARVGTTYNEQYF.